This entry describes one TCR beta chain. The antigen is unknown. The data were taken from a study of cytomegalovirus exposure and HLA in healthy donors. Study information: Unique TCR beta sequences numbering 95 million to 130 million came from around 180 million T cells in an earlier analysis. Ancestry clustering placed about 80% of about 400 genotyped donors in the Caucasian-associated cluster. Regarding the study as a whole: Researchers counted around 180 TCR beta chains as cytomegalovirus-associated.

The PCR made use of 60 Vbeta and 13 Jbeta primers. Using immunoSEQ multiplex PCR, the repertoire was profiled, and TCRdb retains in-frame clones only, with some absent. The table records 110,000 or so clones, 67% of them present only once. Trimming took 0 bases from V and 6 from J; bases not matched to a gene: 6. Germline CDR1 is SGHRS and CDR2 is YFSETQ. This CDR3 has 14 amino acids. The TCR was taken from a man between 18 and 29 years old in good health and CMV-seropositive. The chain recombines TRBV5-1 with TRBJ2-7; 7 nucleotides agree with TRBD1. The sequencing sample was made of PBMCs. CDR3 in DNA: TGCGCCAGCAGCTTGGGACAGGGACGGCTCGAGCAGTACTTC. This gives the protein CASSLGQGRLEQYF.